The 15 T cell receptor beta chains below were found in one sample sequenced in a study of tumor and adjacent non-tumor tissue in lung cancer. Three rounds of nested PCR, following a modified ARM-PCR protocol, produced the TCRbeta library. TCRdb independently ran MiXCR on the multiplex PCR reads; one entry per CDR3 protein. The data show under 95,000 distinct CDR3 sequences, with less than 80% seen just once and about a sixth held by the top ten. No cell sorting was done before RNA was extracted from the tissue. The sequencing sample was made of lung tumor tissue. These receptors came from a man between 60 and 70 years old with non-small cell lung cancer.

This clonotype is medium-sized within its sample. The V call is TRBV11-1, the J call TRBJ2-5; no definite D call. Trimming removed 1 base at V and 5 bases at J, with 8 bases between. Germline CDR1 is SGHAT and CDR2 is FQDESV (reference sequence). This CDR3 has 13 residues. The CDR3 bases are TGTGCCAGCAGCTTAGGGTATGCGGAGACCCAGTACTTC. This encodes CASSLGYAETQYF.

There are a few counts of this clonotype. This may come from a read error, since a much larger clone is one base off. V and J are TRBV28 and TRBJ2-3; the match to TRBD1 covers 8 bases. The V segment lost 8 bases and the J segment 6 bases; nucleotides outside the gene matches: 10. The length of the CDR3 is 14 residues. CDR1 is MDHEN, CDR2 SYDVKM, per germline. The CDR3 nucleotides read TGTGCCAGCCTTCGGACAGGGCCAGAGGATACGCAGTATTTT. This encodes CASLRTGPEDTQYF. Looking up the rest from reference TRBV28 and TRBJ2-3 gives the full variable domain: DVKVTQSSRYLVKRTGEKVFLECVQDMDHENMFWYRQDPGLGLRLIYFSYDVKMKEKGDIPEGYSVSREKKERFSLILESASTNQTSMYLCASLRTGPEDTQYFGPGTRLTVL.

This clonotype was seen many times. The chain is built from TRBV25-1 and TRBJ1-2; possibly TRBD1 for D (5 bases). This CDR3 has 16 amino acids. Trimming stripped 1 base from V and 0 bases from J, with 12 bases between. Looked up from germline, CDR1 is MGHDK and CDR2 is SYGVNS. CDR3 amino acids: CASSEFGAIANYGYTF. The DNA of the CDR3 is TGTGCCAGCAGTGAATTCGGGGCAATAGCTAACTATGGCTACACCTTC.

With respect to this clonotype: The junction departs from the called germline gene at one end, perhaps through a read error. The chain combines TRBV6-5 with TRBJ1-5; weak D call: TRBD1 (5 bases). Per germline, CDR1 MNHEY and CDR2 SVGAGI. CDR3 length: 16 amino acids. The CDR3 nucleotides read TGTGCCAGTAGCCCAAACTCTAGGGGCCGCAATCCGCCCCAGCATTTT. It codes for CASSPNSRGRNPPQHF.

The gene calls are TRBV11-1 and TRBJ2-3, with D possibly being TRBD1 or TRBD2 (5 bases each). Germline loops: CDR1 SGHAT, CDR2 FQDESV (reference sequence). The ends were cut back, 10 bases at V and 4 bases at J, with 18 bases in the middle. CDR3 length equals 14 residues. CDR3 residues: CATNLWGNADTQYF. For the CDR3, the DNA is TGTGCCACCAACCTTTGGGGGAATGCAGATACGCAGTATTTT.

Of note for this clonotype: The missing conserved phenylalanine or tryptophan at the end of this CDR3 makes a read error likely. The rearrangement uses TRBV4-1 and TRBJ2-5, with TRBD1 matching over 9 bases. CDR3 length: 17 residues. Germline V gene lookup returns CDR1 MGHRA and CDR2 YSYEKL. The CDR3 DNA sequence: TGCGCCAGCAGTTTGGTACAGGGGGCGCGAGTAGGAGAGAACCAGTACTTG. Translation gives CASSLVQGARVGENQYL.

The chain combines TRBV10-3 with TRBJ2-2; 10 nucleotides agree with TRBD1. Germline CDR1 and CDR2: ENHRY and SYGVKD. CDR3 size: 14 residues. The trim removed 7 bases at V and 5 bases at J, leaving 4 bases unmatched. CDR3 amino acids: CAITAGQGTGELFF. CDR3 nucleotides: TGTGCCATCACAGCGGGACAGGGGACCGGGGAGCTGTTTTTT.

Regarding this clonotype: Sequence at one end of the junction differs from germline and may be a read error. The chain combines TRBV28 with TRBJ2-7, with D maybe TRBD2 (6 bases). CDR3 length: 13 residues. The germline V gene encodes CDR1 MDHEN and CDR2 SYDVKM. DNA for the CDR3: TGTGTCAGCAGTTTCGGGAGATCCTACGAGCAGTACTTC. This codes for CVSSFGRSYEQYF.

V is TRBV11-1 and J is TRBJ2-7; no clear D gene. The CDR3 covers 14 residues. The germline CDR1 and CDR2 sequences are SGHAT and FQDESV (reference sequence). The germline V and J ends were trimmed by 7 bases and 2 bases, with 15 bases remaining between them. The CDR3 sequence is CASNFPDGTYEQYF. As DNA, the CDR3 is TGTGCCAGCAACTTTCCCGACGGCACCTACGAGCAGTACTTC.

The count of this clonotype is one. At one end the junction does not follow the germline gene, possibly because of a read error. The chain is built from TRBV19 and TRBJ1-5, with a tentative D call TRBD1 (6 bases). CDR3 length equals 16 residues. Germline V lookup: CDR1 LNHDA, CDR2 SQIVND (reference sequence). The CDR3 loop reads CASSNNGFGGTQPQHF. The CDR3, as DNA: TGTGCCAGTAGTAACAATGGGTTCGGGGGCACTCAGCCCCAACATTTT.

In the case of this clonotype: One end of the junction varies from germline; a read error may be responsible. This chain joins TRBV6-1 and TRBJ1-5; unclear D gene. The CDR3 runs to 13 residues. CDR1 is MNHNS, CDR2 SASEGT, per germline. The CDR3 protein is CTSSETTHQPQHF. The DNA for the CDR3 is TGTACCAGCAGTGAAACCACCCATCAGCCCCAGCATTTT.

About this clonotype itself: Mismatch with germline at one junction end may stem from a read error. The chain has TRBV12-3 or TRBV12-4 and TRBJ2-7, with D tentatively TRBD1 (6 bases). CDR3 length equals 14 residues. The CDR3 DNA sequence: TGTGACAGCAGTTTTGGAGGACAGTCCTATGAGCAGTACTTC. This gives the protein CDSSFGGQSYEQYF.

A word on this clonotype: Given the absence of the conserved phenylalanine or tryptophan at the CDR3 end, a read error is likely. In DNA, the CDR3 is TGTGCCAGCAGCCACCGGACTAGCGGGAGCCATGTGCAGTTCCTC. Translation gives CASSHRTSGSHVQFL. The chain joins TRBV11-3 to TRBJ2-1; 13 bases align to TRBD2. V lost 5 bases and J lost 12; bases outside the gene matches: 10. This CDR3 region has 15 residues. The germline gives CDR1 SGHNT, CDR2 YENEEA.

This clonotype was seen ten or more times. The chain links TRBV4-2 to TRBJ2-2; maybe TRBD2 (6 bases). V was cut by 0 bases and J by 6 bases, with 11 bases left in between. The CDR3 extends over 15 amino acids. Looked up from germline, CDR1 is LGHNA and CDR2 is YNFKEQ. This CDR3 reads CASSQDGTGAGELFF. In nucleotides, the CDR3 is TGTGCCAGCAGCCAAGATGGAACGGGGGCCGGGGAGCTGTTTTTT.

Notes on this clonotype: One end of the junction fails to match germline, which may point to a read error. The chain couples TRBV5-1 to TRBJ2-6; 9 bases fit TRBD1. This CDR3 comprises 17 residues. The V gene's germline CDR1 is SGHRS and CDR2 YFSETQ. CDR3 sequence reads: CASSWDREHSGANVLIF. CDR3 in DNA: TGCGCCAGCAGCTGGGACAGGGAACACTCTGGGGCCAACGTCCTGATTTTC.